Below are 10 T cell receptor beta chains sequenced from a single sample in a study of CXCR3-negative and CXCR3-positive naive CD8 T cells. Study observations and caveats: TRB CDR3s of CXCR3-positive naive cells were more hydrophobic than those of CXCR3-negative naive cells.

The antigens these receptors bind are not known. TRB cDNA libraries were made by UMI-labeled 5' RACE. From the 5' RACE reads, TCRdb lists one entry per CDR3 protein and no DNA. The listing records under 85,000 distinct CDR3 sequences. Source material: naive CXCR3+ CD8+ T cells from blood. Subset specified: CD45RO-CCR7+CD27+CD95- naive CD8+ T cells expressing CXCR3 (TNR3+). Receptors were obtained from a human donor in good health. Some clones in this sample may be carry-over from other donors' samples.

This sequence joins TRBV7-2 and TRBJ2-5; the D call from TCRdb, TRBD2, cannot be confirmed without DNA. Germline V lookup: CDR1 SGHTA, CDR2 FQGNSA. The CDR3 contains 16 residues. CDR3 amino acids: CASSERLAGALETQYF.

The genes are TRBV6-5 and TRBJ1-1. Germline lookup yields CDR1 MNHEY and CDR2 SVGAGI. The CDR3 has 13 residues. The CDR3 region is CASSPRENTEAFF.

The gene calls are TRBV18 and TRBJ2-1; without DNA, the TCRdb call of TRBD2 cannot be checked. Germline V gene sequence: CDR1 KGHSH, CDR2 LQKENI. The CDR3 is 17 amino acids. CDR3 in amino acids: CASSPHDQAGVWNEQFF.

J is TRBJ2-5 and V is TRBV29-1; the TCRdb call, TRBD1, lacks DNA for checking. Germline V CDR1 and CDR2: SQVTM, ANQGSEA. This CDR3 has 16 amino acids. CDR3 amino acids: CSGVGPKGQPDWTQYF.

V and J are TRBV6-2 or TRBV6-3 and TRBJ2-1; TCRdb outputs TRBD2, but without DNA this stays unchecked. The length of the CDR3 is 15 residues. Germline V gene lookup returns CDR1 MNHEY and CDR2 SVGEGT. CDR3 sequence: CASSHRTSGGWEQFF.

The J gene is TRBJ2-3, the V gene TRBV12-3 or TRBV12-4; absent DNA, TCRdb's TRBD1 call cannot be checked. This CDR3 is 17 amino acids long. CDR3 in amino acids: CASSFDGNEGSTDTQYF.

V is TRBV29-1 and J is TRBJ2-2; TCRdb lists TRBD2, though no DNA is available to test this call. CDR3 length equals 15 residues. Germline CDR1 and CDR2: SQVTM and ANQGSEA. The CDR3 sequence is CSVEGTSGYTGELFF.

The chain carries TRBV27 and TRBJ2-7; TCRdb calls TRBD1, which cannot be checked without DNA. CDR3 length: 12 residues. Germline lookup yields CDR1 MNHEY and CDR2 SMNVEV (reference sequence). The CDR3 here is CASSPGNLEQYF.

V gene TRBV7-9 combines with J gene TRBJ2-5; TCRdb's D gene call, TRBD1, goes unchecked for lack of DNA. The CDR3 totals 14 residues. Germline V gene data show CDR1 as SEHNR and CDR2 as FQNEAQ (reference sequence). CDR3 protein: CASTRPQGNETQYF.

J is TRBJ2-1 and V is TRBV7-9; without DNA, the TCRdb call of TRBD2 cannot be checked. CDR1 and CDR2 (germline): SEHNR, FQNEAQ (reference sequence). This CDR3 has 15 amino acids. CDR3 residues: CASSLDSGGLNEQFF.